The 17 T cell receptor beta chains below come from one sample, sequenced in a study of blood T cell repertoires in COVID-19. TCRdb keeps only in-frame clones here, not all; method: immunoSEQ multiplex PCR. The sample yields 150,000 to 200,000 clones, approximately 80% seen once. Sequenced material: peripheral blood. All receptors derive from a woman older than 75 with COVID-19, enrolled during active disease.

The J gene is TRBJ2-7, the V gene TRBV7-9; 7 bases map to TRBD1. V lost 5 bases to trimming and J lost 3 bases; unmatched junction nucleotides: 7. Germline-derived CDR1 and CDR2 are SEHNR and FQNEAQ (reference sequence). There are 14 residues in the CDR3. CDR3 sequence: CASSPGTANYEQYF. The DNA of the CDR3 is TGTGCCAGCAGCCCGGGGACAGCTAACTACGAGCAGTACTTC. Variable domain in full (rest from reference TRBV7-9 and TRBJ2-7): DTGVSQNPRHKITKRGQNVTFRCDPISEHNRLYWYRQTLGQGPEFLTYFQNEAQLEKSRLLSDRFSAERPKGSFSTLEIQRTEQGDSAMYLCASSPGTANYEQYFGPGTRLTVT.

The chain couples TRBV6-6 to TRBJ2-1; TRBD2 might be the D (5 bases). CDR3 size: 14 residues. Germline values: CDR1 MNHNY, CDR2 SVGAGI (reference sequence). V was shortened by 2 bases and J by 0 bases, with 5 bases between the two germline ends. CDR3 sequence: CASSYEGSYNEQFF. The CDR3 coding sequence is TGTGCCAGCAGTTACGAGGGCTCCTACAATGAGCAGTTCTTC.

The J gene is TRBJ2-5, the V gene TRBV5-1, with 7 bases lining up with TRBD1. CDR3 length equals 15 residues. Unmatched junction bases numbered 5, after V lost 2 bases and J lost 1 base. Germline-derived CDR1 and CDR2 are SGHRS and YFSETQ. The CDR3 sequence is CASSFGTDLQETQYF. CDR3 DNA sequence: TGCGCCAGCAGCTTCGGGACAGACCTCCAAGAGACCCAGTACTTC.

This clone was seen a few times. The chain joins TRBV3-1 (or the pseudogene TRBV3-2) to TRBJ2-7; D uncertain. The CDR3 length is 13 residues. The ends were cut back, 0 bases at V and 6 bases at J, with 9 bases in the middle. Per the germline V gene, CDR1 is LGHDT and CDR2 is YNNKEL (reference sequence). CDR3 sequence: CASSQEALSEQYF. CDR3 nucleotides: TGTGCCAGCAGCCAAGAAGCCTTATCCGAGCAGTACTTC.

V usage is TRBV5-6 and J usage is TRBJ2-3; D gene uncertain. Looked up from germline, CDR1 is SGHDT and CDR2 is YYEEEE. The CDR3 runs 14 residues. Trimming removed 5 bases from V and 1 base from J, with 11 bases in between. The CDR3 DNA reads TGTGCCAGCAGTAGCCCCTCCCGCACAGATACGCAGTATTTT. It encodes CASSSPSRTDTQYF.

The chain is built from TRBV10-3 and TRBJ2-7; weak D call: TRBD1 (5 bases). Trimming cost V 4 bases and J 4 bases, with 14 bases left between them. CDR1 and CDR2 (germline): ENHRY, SYGVKD. The CDR3 is made up of 14 amino acids. CDR3 protein: CAISGVIGEYEQYF. The CDR3 region has the DNA TGTGCCATCAGTGGGGTAATAGGGGAATACGAGCAGTACTTC.

This chain connects TRBV7-2 to TRBJ1-6, with TRBD1 identical over 9 bases. Trimming removed 0 bases from V and 13 bases from J; junction bases left unmatched: 4. CDR3 size: 14 residues. CDR1 and CDR2 from the germline V gene are SGHTA and FQGNSA. CDR3 DNA: TGTGCCAGCAGCTTAGCCGGGACAGGGTACCCCCTCCACTTT. Protein sequence: CASSLAGTGYPLHF. Together with reference TRBV7-2 and TRBJ1-6, the CDR3 gives the full variable domain: GAGVSQSPSNKVTEKGKDVELRCDPISGHTALYWYRQSLGQGLEFLIYFQGNSAPDKSGLPSDRFSAERTGGSVSTLTIQRTQQEDSAVYLCASSLAGTGYPLHFGNGTRLTVT.

The chain links TRBV5-1 to TRBJ2-7; D uncertain. Germline V gene sequence: CDR1 SGHRS, CDR2 YFSETQ. This CDR3 spans 13 amino acids. The V end lost 0 bases, the J end lost 6 bases, and 10 bases lay between the germline ends. CDR3 DNA sequence: TGCGCCAGCAGCTTGGGTATGAGATCCGAGCAGTACTTC. It translates to CASSLGMRSEQYF.

The chain links TRBV7-8 to TRBJ2-5; D is perhaps TRBD1 (6 bases). The CDR3 is made up of 17 amino acids. The germline CDR1 and CDR2 sequences are SGHVS and FQNEAQ. Between the trimmed V and J ends, which lost 2 bases and 2 bases, there was a span of 18 bases. The CDR3 here is CASSLRMSGESQETQYF. DNA for the CDR3: TGTGCCAGCAGCTTAAGGATGTCAGGGGAATCTCAAGAGACCCAGTACTTC.

The V call is TRBV18, the J call TRBJ2-7, with D possibly TRBD2 on 6 matching bases. V lost 1 base and J 2 bases, leaving 15 bases between the germline ends. The CDR3 runs to 16 residues. Germline CDR1 KGHSH, CDR2 LQKENI. CDR3 in amino acids: CASSPLPGSSTYEQYF. DNA of the CDR3: TGTGCCAGCTCACCACTACCCGGGAGCAGCACCTACGAGCAGTACTTC.

The V gene is TRBV5-1, the J gene TRBJ2-5, with D maybe TRBD1 (5 bases). Between the trimmed V and J ends, which lost 3 bases and 7 bases, there was a span of 16 bases. The CDR3 has 14 amino acids. Germline V lookup: CDR1 SGHRS, CDR2 YFSETQ. The CDR3: CASSWEQARWTQYF. The CDR3, as DNA: TGCGCCAGCAGCTGGGAACAGGCACGGTGGACCCAGTACTTC. The full variable domain, completed using reference TRBV5-1 and TRBJ2-5, is KAGVTQTPRYLIKTRGQQVTLSCSPISGHRSVSWYQQTPGQGLQFLFEYFSETQRNKGNFPGRFSGRQFSNSRSEMNVSTLELGDSALYLCASSWEQARWTQYFGPGTRLLVL.

This clone was recorded a few times. The V gene is TRBV27, the J gene TRBJ2-7; possible D gene TRBD1, 6 bases. CDR3 length: 16 amino acids. Germline CDR1 reads MNHEY; CDR2 reads SMNVEV (reference sequence). V dropped 1 base and J dropped 1 base, with 14 bases sitting between them. The CDR3 DNA reads as TGTGCCAGCAGTTTATATTCACAGGGTGGGTCCTACGAGCAGTACTTC. This codes for CASSLYSQGGSYEQYF.

The chain couples TRBV24-1 to TRBJ1-2, with TRBD1 matching 8 bases. Looked up from germline, CDR1 is KGHDR and CDR2 is SFDVKD. The trim removed 2 bases at V and 4 bases at J, leaving 14 bases unmatched. CDR3 length: 18 residues. The DNA of the CDR3 is TGTGCCACCAGTGATTCCCGTAGGGGCAGGGGGCTTGGCTATGGCTACACCTTC. This sequence encodes CATSDSRRGRGLGYGYTF.

The sample holds a few counts of this clone. This rearrangement joins TRBV7-9 to TRBJ1-1, with D maybe TRBD1 (5 bases). V lost 4 bases and J lost 0, with 18 bases in between. CDR3 length equals 17 residues. Germline V gives CDR1 SEHNR, CDR2 FQNEAQ (reference sequence). The chain's CDR3 is CASSSYRDSGMNTEAFF. As DNA, the CDR3 is TGTGCCAGCAGCTCATACCGGGACTCCGGAATGAACACTGAAGCTTTCTTT.

The gene calls are TRBV9 and TRBJ1-2, with 7 bases that match TRBD1. Germline CDR1 and CDR2: SGDLS and YYNGEE. The CDR3 has 13 residues. V was pared by 1 base and J by 8 bases, with 5 bases of the junction left unmatched. CDR3 protein: CASSVTQGEGYTF. The CDR3, as DNA: TGTGCCAGCAGCGTAACGCAGGGGGAGGGCTACACCTTC.

The chain is built from TRBV24-1 and TRBJ1-2; D is ambiguous. Trimming cost V 2 bases and J 10 bases, with 10 bases left between them. CDR1 KGHDR and CDR2 SFDVKD come from the germline V gene. This CDR3 is built from 12 residues. The DNA for the CDR3 is TGTGCCACCAGTGATTCCACGACATCCTACACCTTC. Protein product: CATSDSTTSYTF.

V usage is TRBV2 and J usage is TRBJ2-1; the D gene is possibly TRBD2 (5 bases). Trimming took off 6 bases at V and 12 bases at J, with 12 bases between the two ends. CDR3 length: 11 residues. From germline, CDR1 is SNHLY and CDR2 FYNNEI. CDR3 protein: CASSLLAGQFF. For the CDR3, the DNA is TGTGCCAGCAGCTTACTCGCGGGGCAGTTCTTC.